The next 27 T cell receptor beta chains were all read from a single sample in a study of CD8 T cells in Susac syndrome (dated by TCRdb to 2018 to 2020). Preparation of the library involved the immunoSEQ multiplex PCR assay. RNA was extracted using the RNeasy kit, and roughly 0.45 to 1 microgram was reverse transcribed with random hexamers. TCRdb's own reprocessing of the public reads used fastp at Q25 and MiXCR and kept productive beta chains. Every CDR3 protein is listed once, alongside the most common genes and DNA of its rows. Within this sample are approximately 260,000 distinct CDR3 sequences, with about 96% of them counted one time only. The ten biggest clones cover roughly 0.1% of the sample. Sequenced material: CD4+ T cells from PBMCs. The receptor set was obtained from a human donor with Susac syndrome.

The chain joins TRBV11-2 to TRBJ2-7, with 9 positions matching TRBD1. Per the germline V gene, CDR1 is SGHAT and CDR2 is FQNNGV. This CDR3 comprises 16 residues. The V segment lost 4 bases and the J segment 3 bases; nucleotides outside the gene matches: 10. CDR3 in amino acids: CASSSLLTGGGYEQYF. The CDR3 DNA sequence: TGTGCCAGCAGCTCACTCCTTACAGGGGGCGGCTACGAGCAGTACTTC.

The chain joins TRBV29-1 to TRBJ1-1, with D uncertain. Germline V lookup: CDR1 SQVTM, CDR2 ANQGSEA. The V and J ends lost 3 bases and 6 bases respectively, with 8 bases between them. This CDR3 comprises 11 residues. CDR3 in DNA: TGCAGCGTTGACGTTGTCGCTGAAGCTTTCTTT. Its translation is CSVDVVAEAFF.

This sequence joins TRBV29-1 and TRBJ2-3, with 14 bases lining up with TRBD2. J gave up 4 bases and V 4 bases, and 4 bases lay outside the gene matches. The CDR3 has 15 amino acids. The germline V gene encodes CDR1 SQVTM and CDR2 ANQGSEA. The CDR3 protein is CSVAGTSGRADTQYF. The CDR3, as DNA: TGCAGCGTTGCCGGGACTAGCGGGAGAGCAGATACGCAGTATTTT.

The chain couples TRBV5-1 to TRBJ2-2, with 8 bases lining up with TRBD2. Germline V gene sequence: CDR1 SGHRS, CDR2 YFSETQ. The CDR3 length is 17 residues. With 0 bases clipped from V and 5 bases from J, the junction kept 9 bases outside the gene matches. Written as DNA, the CDR3 is TGCGCCAGCAGCTTGGGGCCAGCGGGAGAAGGGACCGGGGAGCTGTTTTTT. This codes for CASSLGPAGEGTGELFF.

The chain carries TRBV28 and TRBJ2-5; D is uncertain. V lost 5 bases and J lost 4, with 11 bases in between. Germline lookup yields CDR1 MDHEN and CDR2 SYDVKM. CDR3 length equals 13 residues. The CDR3 DNA sequence: TGTGCCAGCAGTATTCGGACGGTAGAGACCCAGTACTTC. It is translated as CASSIRTVETQYF. The full variable domain, with the rest looked up from reference TRBV28 and TRBJ2-5, is DVKVTQSSRYLVKRTGEKVFLECVQDMDHENMFWYRQDPGLGLRLIYFSYDVKMKEKGDIPEGYSVSREKKERFSLILESASTNQTSMYLCASSIRTVETQYFGPGTRLLVL.

The chain joins TRBV29-1 to TRBJ1-5, with 7 bases fitting TRBD1. J lost 5 bases, V lost 4 bases, and 2 bases had no gene match. The CDR3 consists of 12 residues. Germline CDR1 SQVTM, CDR2 ANQGSEA. This CDR3 is CSVVDRDQPQHF. The CDR3 DNA follows: TGCAGCGTTGTCGACAGGGATCAGCCCCAGCATTTT.

The table lists this clonotype with a count of one. The V call is TRBV29-1, the J call TRBJ2-7; 8 nucleotides match TRBD1. The CDR3 has 14 residues. V shed 4 bases and J 6 bases; nucleotides not matched to a gene: 11. Germline V gives CDR1 SQVTM, CDR2 ANQGSEA. The CDR3 region is CSVVTDRVDSEQYF. CDR3 sequence (DNA): TGCAGCGTTGTTACGGACAGGGTGGATAGCGAGCAGTACTTC.

The V gene is TRBV29-1, the J gene TRBJ2-1; no firm D call. Trimming took off 6 bases at V and 0 bases at J, with 15 bases between the two ends. The CDR3 sequence is 15 residues long. Germline CDR1 SQVTM, CDR2 ANQGSEA. The DNA for the CDR3 is TGCAGCGTGCAACTCCTAGATTACTCCTACAATGAGCAGTTCTTC. Its translation: CSVQLLDYSYNEQFF.

This sequence joins TRBV14 and TRBJ2-7, with D perhaps TRBD1 or TRBD2 (6 bases each). Deletions cut 4 bases from V and 8 bases from J, with 21 bases between. The CDR3 is made up of 15 amino acids. The V gene's germline CDR1 is SGHDN and CDR2 FVKESK. The CDR3 nucleotides read TGTGCCAGCAGCCTTTTCAAGGCACAGGGAGGCCAGCAGTACTTC. This encodes CASSLFKAQGGQQYF.

The chain uses TRBV2 and TRBJ1-1, with D hard to call. The CDR3 consists of 11 residues. V was clipped by 7 bases and J by 7 bases, with 10 bases between them. Germline CDR1 is SNHLY and CDR2 is FYNNEI. CDR3 bases: TGTGCCAGCACCCAAGATGTTGAAGCTTTCTTT. As protein: CASTQDVEAFF.

This sequence joins TRBV12-3 or TRBV12-4 and TRBJ2-2, with TRBD1 matching 7 bases. The CDR3 contains 13 residues. With V trimmed by 5 bases and J by 5 bases, 2 bases remained unmatched. As DNA, the CDR3 is TGTGCCAGCAGTGCGGACAGGACCGGGGAGCTGTTTTTT. Encoded protein: CASSADRTGELFF.

The V and J genes are TRBV3-1 and TRBJ2-5; TRBD2 matches at 12 bases. This CDR3 has 16 amino acids. The junction had 5 bases not matched to a gene; V was cut back by 4 bases and J by 2 bases. CDR1 and CDR2 from the germline V gene are LGHDT and YNNKEL (reference sequence). The CDR3 coding sequence is TGTGCCAGCAGCCTCGGACTAGCGGGAATTCAAGAGACCCAGTACTTC. It is translated as CASSLGLAGIQETQYF.

V is TRBV15 and J is TRBJ2-3; 8 bases map to TRBD2. The CDR3 loop spans 14 amino acids. Germline values: CDR1 LNHNV, CDR2 YYDKDF (reference sequence). Unmatched junction bases numbered 4, after V lost 7 bases and J lost 1 base. The CDR3 bases are TGTGCCACCAAACTAGCGGACCGCACAGATACGCAGTATTTT. Its translation is CATKLADRTDTQYF.

The V gene is TRBV3-1, the J gene TRBJ2-5; D unclear. Germline V gene data show CDR1 as LGHDT and CDR2 as YNNKEL (reference sequence). The CDR3 consists of 15 residues. Between the trimmed V and J ends, which lost 0 bases and 5 bases, there was a span of 13 bases. CDR3: CASSQESPLWETQYF. The DNA for the CDR3 is TGTGCCAGCAGCCAAGAATCGCCCCTCTGGGAGACCCAGTACTTC.

The J gene is TRBJ2-1, the V gene TRBV25-1; 9 bases are shared with TRBD2. The CDR3 runs to 16 residues. Germline V gene data show CDR1 as MGHDK and CDR2 as SYGVNS. Trimming at V came to 2 bases and at J to 2 bases, leaving 4 bases not matched to a gene. The CDR3 is CASSELAGRTYNEQFF. CDR3 coding DNA: TGTGCCAGCAGTGAACTAGCGGGGAGAACCTACAATGAGCAGTTCTTC.

The chain recombines TRBV18 with TRBJ2-7; 14 bases are shared with TRBD2. The CDR3 is made up of 15 amino acids. Germline V CDR1 and CDR2: KGHSH, LQKENI. V dropped 3 bases and J dropped 4; count of bases not matched to a gene: 2. The CDR3 bases are TGTGCCAGCTCACCCGGGACTAGCGGGGGATACGAGCAGTACTTC. Amino acids: CASSPGTSGGYEQYF.

The V call is TRBV29-1, the J call TRBJ1-1; D unclear. V lost 5 bases and J 1 base, leaving 8 bases between the germline ends. Germline CDR1 and CDR2: SQVTM and ANQGSEA. CDR3 length equals 12 residues. CDR3 DNA: TGCAGCGTTTTTTTCAGGAACACTGAAGCTTTCTTT. Translating gives CSVFFRNTEAFF.

The chain carries TRBV29-1 and TRBJ2-2; no clear D. Germline CDR1 SQVTM, CDR2 ANQGSEA. The CDR3 spans 13 residues. Trimming took off 6 bases at V and 0 bases at J, with 8 bases between the two ends. The chain's CDR3 is CSVDDTNTGELFF. CDR3 coding DNA: TGCAGCGTAGACGATACGAACACCGGGGAGCTGTTTTTT.

The chain carries TRBV6-4 and TRBJ2-7; D is unresolved. Germline V CDR1 and CDR2: MRHNA, SNTAGT. V was shortened by 2 bases and J by 6 bases, with 5 bases between the two germline ends. This CDR3 spans 11 amino acids. CDR3 coding DNA: TGTGCCAGCAGTGACGGAACCGAGCAGTACTTC. Protein: CASSDGTEQYF.

V and J are TRBV18 and TRBJ2-7; perhaps TRBD1 as D (6 bases). CDR1 and CDR2 from the germline V gene are KGHSH and LQKENI. Deletions cut 3 bases from V and 2 bases from J, with 8 bases between. The CDR3 has 13 residues. CDR3 sequence reads: CASSPDSPYEQYF. CDR3 DNA sequence: TGTGCCAGCTCACCGGACAGCCCCTACGAGCAGTACTTC.

The chain uses TRBV29-1 and TRBJ2-3; no firm D call. The CDR3 contains 11 residues. V lost 6 bases to trimming and J lost 6 bases, with 10 bases between them. The germline CDR1 and CDR2 sequences are SQVTM and ANQGSEA. The CDR3 bases are TGCAGCGTCCTCCAAACGGATACGCAGTATTTT. Amino acid sequence: CSVLQTDTQYF.

For the CDR3, the DNA is TGTGCCAGCAGCCAAGTCACGACTAGCGGGAGGGGAGAGACCCAGTACTTC. Residues: CASSQVTTSGRGETQYF. The chain employs TRBV3-1 and TRBJ2-5, with 14 bases aligning to TRBD2. This CDR3 has 17 amino acids. CDR1 and CDR2 (germline): LGHDT, YNNKEL (reference sequence). Germline trimming cut 1 base from V and 4 bases from J; bases unmatched to any gene: 5.

This rearrangement joins TRBV5-1 to TRBJ1-4; TRBD1 might be the D (6 bases). V lost 4 bases and J 0 bases, leaving 13 bases between the germline ends. CDR1 and CDR2 from the germline V gene are SGHRS and YFSETQ. CDR3 size: 16 residues. For the CDR3, the DNA is TGCGCCAGCAGCGGAAGGGACACTACAACTAATGAAAAACTGTTTTTT. This gives the protein CASSGRDTTTNEKLFF.

V gene TRBV2 combines with J gene TRBJ2-7; no definite D call. With 5 bases removed from V and 5 bases from J, the gap between germline ends came to 7 bases. The CDR3 is 11 residues long. In germline, CDR1 is SNHLY, CDR2 FYNNEI. The CDR3 here is CASSPRNEQYF. The CDR3, as DNA: TGTGCCAGCAGTCCCCGCAACGAGCAGTACTTC.

This chain links TRBV24-1 with TRBJ1-2; D is unresolved. CDR3 length: 12 amino acids. The germline V gene has CDR1 KGHDR and CDR2 SFDVKD. Trimming took off 7 bases at V and 5 bases at J, with 10 bases between the two ends. DNA of the CDR3: TGTGCCACCAGCGGGGAAGGGTATGGCTACACCTTC. It specifies CATSGEGYGYTF.

This chain uses TRBV3-1 with TRBJ2-4; D unclear. V lost 3 bases, J lost 3 bases, and 9 bases lay in between. Germline V lookup: CDR1 LGHDT, CDR2 YNNKEL (reference sequence). The CDR3 length is 14 residues. The CDR3 nucleotides are TGTGCCAGCAGCCACCCAGCCATCAAAAACATTCAGTACTTC. Translating it yields CASSHPAIKNIQYF.

The gene calls are TRBV30 and TRBJ2-5; no firm D call. The CDR3 covers 12 residues. V lost 0 bases and J 4 bases, leaving 6 bases between the germline ends. From germline, CDR1 is GTSNPN and CDR2 SVGIG (reference sequence). The CDR3 region has the DNA TGTGCCTGGAGTGTACTATTAGAGACCCAGTACTTC. Translation: CAWSVLLETQYF. The full variable domain, completed using reference TRBV30 and TRBJ2-5, is SQTIHQWPATLVQPVGSPLSLECTVEGTSNPNLYWYRQAAGRGLQLLFYSVGIGQISSEVPQNLSASRPQDRQFILSSKKLLLSDSGFYLCAWSVLLETQYFGPGTRLLVL.